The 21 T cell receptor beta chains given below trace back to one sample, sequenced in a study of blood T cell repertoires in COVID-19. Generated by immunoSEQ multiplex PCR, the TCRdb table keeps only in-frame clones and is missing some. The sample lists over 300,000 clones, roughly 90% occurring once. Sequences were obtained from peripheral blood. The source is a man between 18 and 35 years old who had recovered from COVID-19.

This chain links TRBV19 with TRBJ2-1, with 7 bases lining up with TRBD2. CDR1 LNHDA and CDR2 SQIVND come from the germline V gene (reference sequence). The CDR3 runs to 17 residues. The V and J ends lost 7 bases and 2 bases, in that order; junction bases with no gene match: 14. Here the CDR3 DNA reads TGTGCCAGTAACTCCGGGGAGGGGAGGGGCCCCTACAATGAGCAGTTCTTC. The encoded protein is CASNSGEGRGPYNEQFF.

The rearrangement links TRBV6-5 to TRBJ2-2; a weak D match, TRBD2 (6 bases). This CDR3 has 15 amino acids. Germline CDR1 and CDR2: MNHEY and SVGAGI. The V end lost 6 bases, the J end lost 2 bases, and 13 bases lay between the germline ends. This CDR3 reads CASSLSGSNTGELFF. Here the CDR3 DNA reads TGTGCCAGCAGCCTTAGCGGTTCAAACACCGGGGAGCTGTTTTTT.

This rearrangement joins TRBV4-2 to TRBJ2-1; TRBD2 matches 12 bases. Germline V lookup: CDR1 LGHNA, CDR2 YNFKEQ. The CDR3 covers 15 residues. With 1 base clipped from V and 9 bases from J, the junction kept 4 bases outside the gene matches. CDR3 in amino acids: CASSQGLAGGGEQFF. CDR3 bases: TGTGCCAGCAGCCAAGGGCTAGCGGGGGGGGGTGAGCAGTTCTTC.

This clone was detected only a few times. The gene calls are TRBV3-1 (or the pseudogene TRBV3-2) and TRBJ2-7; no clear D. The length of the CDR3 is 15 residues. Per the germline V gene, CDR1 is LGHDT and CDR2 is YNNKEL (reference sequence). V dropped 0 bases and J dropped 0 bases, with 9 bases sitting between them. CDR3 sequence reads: CASSQDIQPSYEQYF. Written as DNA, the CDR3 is TGTGCCAGCAGCCAAGATATACAACCCTCCTACGAGCAGTACTTC.

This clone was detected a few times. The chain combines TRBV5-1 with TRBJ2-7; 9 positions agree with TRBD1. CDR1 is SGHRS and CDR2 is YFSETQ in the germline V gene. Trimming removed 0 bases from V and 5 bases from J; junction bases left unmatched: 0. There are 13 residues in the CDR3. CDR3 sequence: CASSLGDRDEQYF. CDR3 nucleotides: TGCGCCAGCAGCTTGGGGGACAGGGACGAGCAGTACTTC.

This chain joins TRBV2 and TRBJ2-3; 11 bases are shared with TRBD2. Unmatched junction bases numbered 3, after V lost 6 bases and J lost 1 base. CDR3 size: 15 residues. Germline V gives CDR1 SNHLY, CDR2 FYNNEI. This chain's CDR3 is CASRQLAGGTDTQYF. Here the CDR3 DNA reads TGTGCCAGCAGACAACTAGCGGGGGGCACAGATACGCAGTATTTT.

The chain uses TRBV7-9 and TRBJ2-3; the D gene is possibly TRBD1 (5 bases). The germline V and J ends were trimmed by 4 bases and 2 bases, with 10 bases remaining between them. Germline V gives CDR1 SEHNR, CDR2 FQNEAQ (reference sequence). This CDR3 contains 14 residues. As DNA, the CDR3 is TGTGCCAGCAGCTGGGCAGGGTCCACAGATACGCAGTATTTT. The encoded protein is CASSWAGSTDTQYF.

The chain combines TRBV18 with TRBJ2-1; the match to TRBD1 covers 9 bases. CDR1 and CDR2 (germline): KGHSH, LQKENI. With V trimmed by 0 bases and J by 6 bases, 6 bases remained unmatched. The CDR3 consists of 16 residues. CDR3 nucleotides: TGTGCCAGCTCACCACCTCGGGACAGGGTAAGCAATGAGCAGTTCTTC. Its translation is CASSPPRDRVSNEQFF.

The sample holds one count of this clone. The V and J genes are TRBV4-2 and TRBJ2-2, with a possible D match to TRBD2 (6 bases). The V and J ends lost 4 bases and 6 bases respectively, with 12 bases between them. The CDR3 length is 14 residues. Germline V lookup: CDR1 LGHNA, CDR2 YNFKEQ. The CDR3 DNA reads TGTGCCAGCAGCCCCGGAGGGTGGTCCGGGGAGCTGTTTTTT. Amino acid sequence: CASSPGGWSGELFF.

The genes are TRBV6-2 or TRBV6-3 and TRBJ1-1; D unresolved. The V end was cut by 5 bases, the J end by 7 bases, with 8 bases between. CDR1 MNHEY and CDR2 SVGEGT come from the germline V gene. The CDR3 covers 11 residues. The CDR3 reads CASSHGFEAFF. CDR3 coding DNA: TGTGCCAGCAGTCACGGGTTTGAAGCTTTCTTT.

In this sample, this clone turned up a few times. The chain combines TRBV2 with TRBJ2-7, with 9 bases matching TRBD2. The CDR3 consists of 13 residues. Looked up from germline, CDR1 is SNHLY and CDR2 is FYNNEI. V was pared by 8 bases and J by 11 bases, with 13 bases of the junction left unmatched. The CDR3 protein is CASSGTSPILEYF. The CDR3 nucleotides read TGTGCCAGCTCCGGGACTAGCCCTATTTTAGAGTACTTC. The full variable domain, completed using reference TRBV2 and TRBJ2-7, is EPEVTQTPSHQVTQMGQEVILRCVPISNHLYFYWYRQILGQKVEFLVSFYNNEISEKSEIFDDQFSVERPDGSNFTLKIRSTKLEDSAMYFCASSGTSPILEYFGPGTRLTVT.

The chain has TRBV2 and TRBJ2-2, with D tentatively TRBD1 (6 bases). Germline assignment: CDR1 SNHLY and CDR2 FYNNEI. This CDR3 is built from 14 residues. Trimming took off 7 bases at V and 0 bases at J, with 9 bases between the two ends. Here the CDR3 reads CASTGTTNTGELFF. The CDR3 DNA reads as TGTGCCAGCACCGGGACAACGAACACCGGGGAGCTGTTTTTT.

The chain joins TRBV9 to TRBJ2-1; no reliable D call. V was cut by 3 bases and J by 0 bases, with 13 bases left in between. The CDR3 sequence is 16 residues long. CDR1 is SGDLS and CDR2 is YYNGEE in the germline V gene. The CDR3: CASSALGGSSYNEQFF. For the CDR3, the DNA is TGTGCCAGCAGCGCCCTAGGCGGTAGCTCCTACAATGAGCAGTTCTTC.

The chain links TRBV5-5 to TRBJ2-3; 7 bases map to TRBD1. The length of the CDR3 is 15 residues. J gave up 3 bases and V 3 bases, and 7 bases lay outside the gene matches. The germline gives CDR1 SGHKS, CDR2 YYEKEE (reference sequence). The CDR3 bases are TGTGCCAGCAGCTCACAGGGGTTTAAGACAGATACGCAGTATTTT. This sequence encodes CASSSQGFKTDTQYF.

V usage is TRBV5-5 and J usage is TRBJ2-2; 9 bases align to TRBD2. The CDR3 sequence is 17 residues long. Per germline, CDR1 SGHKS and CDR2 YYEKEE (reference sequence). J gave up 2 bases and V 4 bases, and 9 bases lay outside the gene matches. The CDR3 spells CASSHQAGGINTGELFF. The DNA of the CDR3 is TGTGCCAGCAGCCACCAAGCGGGGGGAATCAACACCGGGGAGCTGTTTTTT.

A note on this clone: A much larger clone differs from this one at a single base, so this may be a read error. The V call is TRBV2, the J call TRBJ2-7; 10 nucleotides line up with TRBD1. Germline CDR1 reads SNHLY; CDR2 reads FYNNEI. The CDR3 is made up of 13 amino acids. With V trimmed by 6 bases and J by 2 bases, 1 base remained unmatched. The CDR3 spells CASRGTGAYEQYF. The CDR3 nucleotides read TGTGCCAGCAGAGGGACAGGGGCCTACGAGCAGTACTTC. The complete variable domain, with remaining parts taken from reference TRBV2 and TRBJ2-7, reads EPEVTQTPSHQVTQMGQEVILRCVPISNHLYFYWYRQILGQKVEFLVSFYNNEISEKSEIFDDQFSVERPDGSNFTLKIRSTKLEDSAMYFCASRGTGAYEQYFGPGTRLTVT.

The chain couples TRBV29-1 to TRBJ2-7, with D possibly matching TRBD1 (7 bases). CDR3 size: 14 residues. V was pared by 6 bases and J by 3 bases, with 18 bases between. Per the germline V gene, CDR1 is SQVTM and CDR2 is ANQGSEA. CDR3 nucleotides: TGCAGCGTAGCAGTCCGACAGGGAGGCTACGAGCAGTACTTC. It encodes CSVAVRQGGYEQYF.

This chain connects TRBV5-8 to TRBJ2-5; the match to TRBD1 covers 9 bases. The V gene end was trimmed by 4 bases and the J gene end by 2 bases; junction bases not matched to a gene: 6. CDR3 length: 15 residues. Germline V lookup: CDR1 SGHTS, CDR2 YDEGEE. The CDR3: CASSQGDRAQETQYF. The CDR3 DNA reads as TGTGCCAGCAGCCAAGGGGACAGGGCTCAAGAGACCCAGTACTTC.

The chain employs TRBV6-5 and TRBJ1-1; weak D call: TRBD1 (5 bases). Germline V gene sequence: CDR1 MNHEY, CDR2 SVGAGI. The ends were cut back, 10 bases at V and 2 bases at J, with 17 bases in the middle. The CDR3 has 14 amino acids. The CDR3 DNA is TGTGCCACCACCCTCAGGGTAGGAAACACTGAAGCTTTCTTT. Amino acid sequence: CATTLRVGNTEAFF.

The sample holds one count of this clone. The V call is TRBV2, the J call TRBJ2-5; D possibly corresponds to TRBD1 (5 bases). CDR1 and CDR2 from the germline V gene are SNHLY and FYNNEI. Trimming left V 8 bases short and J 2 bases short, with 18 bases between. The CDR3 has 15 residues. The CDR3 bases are TGTGCCAGCTCTGGGGCTTCATGGGAACAAGAGACCCAGTACTTC. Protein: CASSGASWEQETQYF.

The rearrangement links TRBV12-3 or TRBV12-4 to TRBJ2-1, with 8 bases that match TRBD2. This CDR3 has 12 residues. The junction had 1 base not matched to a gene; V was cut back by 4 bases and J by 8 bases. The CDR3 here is CASSYGGDEQFF. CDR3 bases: TGTGCCAGCAGTTACGGGGGGGATGAGCAGTTCTTC.